This is a list of T cell receptor beta chains from one sample in a study of T-cell memory formation after mild COVID-19. MiXCR was run by TCRdb on the 5' RACE reads, yielding one entry per CDR3 protein. The sample consists of 500,000 to 650,000 distinct CDR3 sequences, about 20% of them appearing once. The sample consisted of PBMCs or a T cell subset sorted from them (not recorded which). The receptor set was obtained from an adult woman who had mild COVID-19 (a few samples of this study predate the infection). Cell type and time point are not known. The CDR3 runs from the conserved cysteine through the conserved F or W. A D gene is named only where the DNA matches it firmly. Not every row has a clone size; where given, it reads once, few, many or a size class.

>TRBJ2-1|TRBD2|16|TRBV5-5|-
TGTGCCAGCAGCTTGGTCAGTAGCGGGAGGAGCAATGAGCAGTTCTTC
CASSLVSSGRSNEQFF
>TRBJ2-7|TRBD2|14|TRBV4-1|few
TGCGCCAGCAGCGGGGGAGCGGGGGAGGACGAGCAGTACTTC
CASSGGAGEDEQYF
>TRBJ2-7|TRBD2|17|TRBV6-2/TRBV6-3|few
TGTGCCAGCAGTTACGGTCCCGGAGCGGGAGGAGGTTACGAGCAGTACTTC
CASSYGPGAGGGYEQYF
>TRBJ2-5|-|14|TRBV5-1|few
TGCGCCAGCAGCATTAAGCCGTACCAAGAGACCCAGTACTTC
CASSIKPYQETQYF
>TRBJ2-1|TRBD2|16|TRBV7-2|few
TGTGCCAGCAGCGCAACTAGCGGGGTATATTACAATGAGCAGTTCTTC
CASSATSGVYYNEQFF
>TRBJ2-2|TRBD2|17|TRBV7-8|-
TGTGCCAGCAGCTTACTAGCGGGGGTTCGAGAGACCGGGGAGCTGTTTTTT
CASSLLAGVRETGELFF
>TRBJ1-3|-|16|TRBV2|few
TGTGCCAGCAGTGCGAGGTGGTCGAACTCTGGAAACACCATATATTTT
CASSARWSNSGNTIYF
>TRBJ1-2|TRBD1|14|TRBV29-1|-
TGCAGCGTCGACCATACCGGGACAGGGGGCTTCGGGACCTTC
CSVDHTGTGGFGTF
>TRBJ2-1|TRBD2|16|TRBV12-3/TRBV12-4|few
TGTGCCAGCAGTTTCGGGACGGGAGGGGGGTACAATGAGCAGTTCTTC
CASSFGTGGGYNEQFF
>TRBJ1-1|-|15|TRBV11-3|-
TGTGCCAGCAGCTTAGATGTCCAGGGAGGCACTGAAGCTTTCTTT
CASSLDVQGGTEAFF
>TRBJ2-7|TRBD2|14|TRBV6-6|few
TGTGCCAGCAGCTGGGGGGGGTCGGCAAAAGAGCAGTACTTC
CASSWGGSAKEQYF
>TRBJ1-6|-|15|TRBV7-8|-
TGTGCCAGCAGCTTGGGAGGGGTCTATAATTCACCCCTCCACTTT
CASSLGGVYNSPLHF
>TRBJ2-1|-|14|TRBV4-2|few
TGTGCCAGCAGCCTCCTTGCCTCCTCCTATGAGCAGTTCTTC
CASSLLASSYEQFF
>TRBJ1-2|-|15|TRBV5-1|-
TGCGCCAGCAGCGAAAATCCCCAGGGGAACTATGGCTACACCTTC
CASSENPQGNYGYTF
>TRBJ1-4|TRBD1|14|TRBV7-2|few
TGTGCCAGCAGCCCGGGACAGGGAATCGAAAAACTGTTTTTT
CASSPGQGIEKLFF
>TRBJ1-1|TRBD1|15|TRBV12-3/TRBV12-4|few
TGTGCCAGCAGTCCAAGGACAGGGGAAAAAACTGAAGCTTTCTTT
CASSPRTGEKTEAFF
>TRBJ1-2|-|15|TRBV20-1|few
TGCAGTGCTAGAGATGCCCGTGGGGCGGTGGAGGGCTACACCTTC
CSARDARGAVEGYTF
>TRBJ2-7|-|12|TRBV12-3/TRBV12-4|-
TGTGCCAGCAGTTTACGTGGAGGGGCAAAGTACTTC
CASSLRGGAKYF
>TRBJ1-5|-|15|TRBV6-5|few
TGTGCCAGCAGACGCACAGGGACTAGCAATCAGCCCCAGCATTTT
CASRRTGTSNQPQHF
>TRBJ2-5|-|15|TRBV4-1|few
TGCGCCAGCAGCCAAGTCCTCAGGGGTCAAGAGACCCAGTACTTC
CASSQVLRGQETQYF
>TRBJ2-5|-|13|TRBV4-2|few
TGTGCCAGCAGCCAAGACGGGGGCGAGACCCAGTACTTC
CASSQDGGETQYF
>TRBJ2-1|-|14|TRBV9|-
TGTGCCAGCAGCGTAGGGGGTAGTCACAATGAGCAGTTCTTC
CASSVGGSHNEQFF
>TRBJ2-1|-|12|TRBV7-9|few
TGTGCCAGCAGCCCGGGCGTTGGTGAGCAGTTCTTC
CASSPGVGEQFF
>TRBJ2-7|TRBD1|12|TRBV20-1|many
TGCAGTGCTACCGACAGGGAAAACGAGCAGTACTTC
CSATDRENEQYF
>TRBJ1-3|-|13|TRBV5-6|-
TGTGCCAGCAGCTCCGCAGTTGGAAACACCATATATTTT
CASSSAVGNTIYF
>TRBJ2-7|TRBD2|15|TRBV12-3/TRBV12-4|-
TGTGCCAGCAGTCACGGACTAGCGGGAGGCTACGAGCAGTACTTC
CASSHGLAGGYEQYF
>TRBJ2-4|-|16|TRBV27|-
TGTGCCAGCAGTTTAGTTTTCGCGGGGAGTTCGTACATTCAGTACTTC
CASSLVFAGSSYIQYF
>TRBJ1-4|-|15|TRBV7-8|-
TGTGCCAGCAGCTTACGATGGAAGCCTAATGAAAAACTGTTTTTT
CASSLRWKPNEKLFF
>TRBJ2-1|-|13|TRBV6-2/TRBV6-3|-
TGTGCCAGCAGACGTGCTAGTCAAATTGAGCAGTTCTTC
CASRRASQIEQFF
>TRBJ1-5|-|12|TRBV30|few
TGTGCCTGGAGTGTACTTCTTCAGCCCCAGCATTTT
CAWSVLLQPQHF
>TRBJ2-3|TRBD2|18|TRBV11-2|-
TGTGCCAGCAGCTCCCCGATGTCTAGCGGGAGTTGGGCAGATACGCAGTATTTT
CASSSPMSSGSWADTQYF
>TRBJ2-7|-|13|TRBV27|-
TGTGCCAGCAGCCCCCTCGGGGTCGACGAGCAGTACTTC
CASSPLGVDEQYF
>TRBJ2-7|TRBD1|15|TRBV5-1|-
TGCGCCAGCAGCTTATCCGGGACAGGGGGATACGAGCAGTACTTC
CASSLSGTGGYEQYF
>TRBJ2-7|TRBD1|14|TRBV9|-
TGTGCCAGCAGCCCTTCCGGGACAGGCTACGAGCAGTACTTC
CASSPSGTGYEQYF
>TRBJ2-7|-|13|TRBV24-1|few
TGTGCCACCAGTGAACGGGGACACTTCGAGCAGTACTTC
CATSERGHFEQYF
>TRBJ2-7|TRBD2|15|TRBV6-2/TRBV6-3|-
TGTGCCAGCAGTACGACTAGCGGAAGCTCCTACGAGCAGTACTTC
CASSTTSGSSYEQYF
>TRBJ2-1|TRBD2|16|TRBV5-1|many
TGCGCCAGCAGCTTCCAGGCGGGAGGGCCGGTAAATGAGCAGTTCTTC
CASSFQAGGPVNEQFF
>TRBJ2-7|-|14|TRBV7-2|-
TGTGCCAGCAGCTTAAACTGGGGTTCCTACGAGCAGTACTTC
CASSLNWGSYEQYF
>TRBJ2-5|-|14|TRBV18|-
TGTGCCAGCTCACGATCCGAGGGAGGAGAGACCCAGTACTTC
CASSRSEGGETQYF
>TRBJ2-4|-|17|TRBV5-5|-
TGTGCCAGCAGCTACGAGGTCCTCACGCGCGCCAAAAACATTCAGTACTTC
CASSYEVLTRAKNIQYF
>TRBJ2-4|-|16|TRBV19|-
TGTGCCAGTAGTATAAGCAGGGGGGTGTCCAAAAACATTCAGTACTTC
CASSISRGVSKNIQYF
>TRBJ1-6|TRBD1|15|TRBV12-3/TRBV12-4|-
TGTGCCAGCAAAGGAAGGCGACAGGGTTTATCACCCCTCCACTTT
CASKGRRQGLSPLHF
>TRBJ1-1|-|15|TRBV12-3/TRBV12-4|few
TGTGCCAGCAGCGGTCGTTGGAGACAGAACACTGAAGCTTTCTTT
CASSGRWRQNTEAFF
>TRBJ2-2|-|14|TRBV12-3/TRBV12-4|-
TGTGCCAGCAGTAACCGTCCCCTAGCCGGGGAGCTGTTTTTT
CASSNRPLAGELFF
>TRBJ2-7|-|14|TRBV5-6|-
TGTGCCAGCAGCTTGACAGGTACAGTCGGCGAGCAGTACTTC
CASSLTGTVGEQYF
>TRBJ2-3|TRBD2|14|TRBV2|-
TGTGCCAGCAGTGAGTCCGGGAGGGGAGATACGCAGTATTTT
CASSESGRGDTQYF
>TRBJ2-5|-|12|TRBV5-6|-
TGTGCCAGCAGATTAGGATTTGGGCCCCAGTACTTC
CASRLGFGPQYF
>TRBJ2-2|-|13|TRBV5-1|-
TGCGCCAGCAGCCCACCGGTCCCCGGGGAGCTGTTTTTT
CASSPPVPGELFF
>TRBJ2-1|TRBD2|15|TRBV3-1|-
TGTGCCAGCAGCCAAGAAGAGACTAGCGGGTATGAGCAGTTCTTC
CASSQEETSGYEQFF
>TRBJ2-7|TRBD1|14|TRBV5-1|few
TGCGCCAGCAGCTCGTATGGGACAGGGGCAGAGCAGTACTTC
CASSSYGTGAEQYF